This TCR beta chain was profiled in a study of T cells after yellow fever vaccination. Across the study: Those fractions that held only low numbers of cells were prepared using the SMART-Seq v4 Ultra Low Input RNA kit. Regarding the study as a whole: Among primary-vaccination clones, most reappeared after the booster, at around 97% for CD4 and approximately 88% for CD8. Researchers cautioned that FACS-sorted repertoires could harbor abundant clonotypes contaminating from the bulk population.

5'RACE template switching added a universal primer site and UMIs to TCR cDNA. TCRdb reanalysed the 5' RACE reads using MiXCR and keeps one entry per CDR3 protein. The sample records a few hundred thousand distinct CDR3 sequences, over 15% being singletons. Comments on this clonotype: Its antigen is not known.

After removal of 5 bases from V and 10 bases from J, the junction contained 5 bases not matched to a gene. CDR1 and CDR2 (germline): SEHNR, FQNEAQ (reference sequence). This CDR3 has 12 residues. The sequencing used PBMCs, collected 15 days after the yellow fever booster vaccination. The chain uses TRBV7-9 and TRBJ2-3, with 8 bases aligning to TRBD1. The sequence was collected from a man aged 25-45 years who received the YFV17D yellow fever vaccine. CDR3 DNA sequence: TGTGCCAGCAGCGAGGACAGGGAGGCGCAGTATTTT. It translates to CASSEDREAQYF.